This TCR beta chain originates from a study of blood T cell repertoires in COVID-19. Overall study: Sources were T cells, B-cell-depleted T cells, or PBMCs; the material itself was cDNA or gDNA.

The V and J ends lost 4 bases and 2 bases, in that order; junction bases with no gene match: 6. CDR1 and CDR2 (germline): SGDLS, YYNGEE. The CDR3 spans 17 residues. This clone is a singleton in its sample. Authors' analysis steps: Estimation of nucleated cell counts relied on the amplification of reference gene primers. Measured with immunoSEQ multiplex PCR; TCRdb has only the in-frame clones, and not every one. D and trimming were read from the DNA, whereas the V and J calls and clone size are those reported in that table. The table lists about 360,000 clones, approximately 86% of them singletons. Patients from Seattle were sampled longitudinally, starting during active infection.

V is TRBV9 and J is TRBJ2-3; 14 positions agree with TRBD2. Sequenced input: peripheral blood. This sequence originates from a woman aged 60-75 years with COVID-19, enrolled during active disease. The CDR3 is CASSSRTSGGNTDTQYF. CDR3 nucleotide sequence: TGTGCCAGCAGCTCCCGGACTAGCGGGGGGAACACAGATACGCAGTATTTT.